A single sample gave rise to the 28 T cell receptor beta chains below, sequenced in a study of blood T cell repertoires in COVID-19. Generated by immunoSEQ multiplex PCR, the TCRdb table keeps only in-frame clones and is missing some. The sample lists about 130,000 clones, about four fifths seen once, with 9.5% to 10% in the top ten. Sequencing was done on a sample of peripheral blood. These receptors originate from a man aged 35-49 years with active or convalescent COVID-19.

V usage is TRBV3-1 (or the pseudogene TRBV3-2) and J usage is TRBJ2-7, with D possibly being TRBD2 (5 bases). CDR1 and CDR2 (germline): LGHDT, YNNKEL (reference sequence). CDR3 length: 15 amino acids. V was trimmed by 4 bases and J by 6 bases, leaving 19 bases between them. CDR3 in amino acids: CASSPKALLASEQYF. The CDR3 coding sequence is TGTGCCAGCAGCCCGAAGGCGCTCCTAGCCAGCGAGCAGTACTTC.

The CDR3 is CASSQPGTGPYSPLHF. The CDR3 nucleotides are TGTGCCAGCAGCCAACCCGGGACAGGCCCGTATTCACCCCTCCACTTT. J is TRBJ1-6 and V is TRBV14, with 8 nucleotides matching TRBD1. Germline V gene lookup returns CDR1 SGHDN and CDR2 FVKESK. There are 16 residues in the CDR3. J was trimmed by 8 bases and V by 2 bases; bases with no gene match: 8. Drawing the rest from reference TRBV14 and TRBJ1-6, the complete variable domain is EAGVTQFPSHSVIEKGQTVTLRCDPISGHDNLYWYRRVMGKEIKFLLHFVKESKQDESGMPNNRFLAERTGGTYSTLKVQPAELEDSGVYFCASSQPGTGPYSPLHFGNGTRLTVT.

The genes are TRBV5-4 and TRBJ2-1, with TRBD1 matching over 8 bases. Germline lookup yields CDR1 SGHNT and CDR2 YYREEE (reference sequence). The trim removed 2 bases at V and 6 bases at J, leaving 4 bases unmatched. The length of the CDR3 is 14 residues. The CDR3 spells CASSLKGTGNEQFF. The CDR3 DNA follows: TGTGCCAGCAGCTTAAAGGGGACAGGCAATGAGCAGTTCTTC. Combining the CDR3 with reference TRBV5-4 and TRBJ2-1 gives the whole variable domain ETGVTQSPTHLIKTRGQQVTLRCSSQSGHNTVSWYQQALGQGPQFIFQYYREEENGRGNFPPRFSGLQFPNYSSELNVNALELDDSALYLCASSLKGTGNEQFFGPGTRLTVL.

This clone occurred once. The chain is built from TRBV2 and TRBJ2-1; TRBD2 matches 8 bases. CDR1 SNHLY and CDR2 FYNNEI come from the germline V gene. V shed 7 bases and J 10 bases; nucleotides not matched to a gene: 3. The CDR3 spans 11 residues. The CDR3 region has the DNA TGTGCCAGCACAGGACTAGCCGAGCAGTTCTTC. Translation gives CASTGLAEQFF.

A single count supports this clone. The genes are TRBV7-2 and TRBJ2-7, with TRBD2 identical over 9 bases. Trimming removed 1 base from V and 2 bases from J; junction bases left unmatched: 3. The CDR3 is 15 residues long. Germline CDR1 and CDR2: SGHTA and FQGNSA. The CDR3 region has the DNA TGTGCCAGCAGCTTAGTCCCTAGCGGGACCTACGAGCAGTACTTC. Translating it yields CASSLVPSGTYEQYF.

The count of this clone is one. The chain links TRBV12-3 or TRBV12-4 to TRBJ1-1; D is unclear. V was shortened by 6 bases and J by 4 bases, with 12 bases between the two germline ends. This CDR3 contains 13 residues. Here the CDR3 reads CASSLLEVTEAFF. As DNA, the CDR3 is TGTGCCAGCAGCCTCTTAGAGGTCACTGAAGCTTTCTTT.

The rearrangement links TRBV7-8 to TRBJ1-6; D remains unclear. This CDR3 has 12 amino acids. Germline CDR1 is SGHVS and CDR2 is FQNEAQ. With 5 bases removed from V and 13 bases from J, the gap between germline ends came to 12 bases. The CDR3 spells CASSHPSTPLHF. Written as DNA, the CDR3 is TGTGCCAGCAGCCACCCGAGTACCCCCCTCCACTTT. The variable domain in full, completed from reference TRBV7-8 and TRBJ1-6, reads GAGVSQSPRYKVAKRGQDVALRCDPISGHVSLFWYQQALGQGPEFLTYFQNEAQLDKSGLPSDRFFAERPEGSVSTLKIQRTQQEDSAVYLCASSHPSTPLHFGNGTRLTVT.

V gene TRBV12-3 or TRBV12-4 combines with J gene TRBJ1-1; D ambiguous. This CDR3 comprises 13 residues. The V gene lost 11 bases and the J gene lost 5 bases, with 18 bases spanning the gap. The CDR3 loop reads CAVRRRFDTEAFF. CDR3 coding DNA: TGTGCCGTTCGGCGCAGGTTCGATACTGAAGCTTTCTTT.

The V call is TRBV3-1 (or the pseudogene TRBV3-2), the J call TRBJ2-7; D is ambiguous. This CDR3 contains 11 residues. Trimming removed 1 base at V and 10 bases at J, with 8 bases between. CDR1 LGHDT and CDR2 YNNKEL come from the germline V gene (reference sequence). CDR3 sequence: CASSQAQQQYF. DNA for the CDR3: TGTGCCAGCAGCCAAGCGCAACAACAGTACTTC.

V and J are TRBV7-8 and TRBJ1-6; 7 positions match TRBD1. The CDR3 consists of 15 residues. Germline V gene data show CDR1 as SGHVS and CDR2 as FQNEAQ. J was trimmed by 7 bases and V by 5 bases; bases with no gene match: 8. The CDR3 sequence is CASSRQGAENSPLHF. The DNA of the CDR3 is TGTGCCAGCAGCCGACAGGGCGCGGAGAATTCACCCCTCCACTTT.

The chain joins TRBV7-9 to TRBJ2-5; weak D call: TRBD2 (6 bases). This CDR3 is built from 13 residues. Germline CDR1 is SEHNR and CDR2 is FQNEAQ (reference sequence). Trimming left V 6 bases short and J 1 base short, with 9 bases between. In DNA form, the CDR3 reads TGTGCCAGCAGTCGGGACTTCCAAGAGACCCAGTACTTC. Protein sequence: CASSRDFQETQYF.

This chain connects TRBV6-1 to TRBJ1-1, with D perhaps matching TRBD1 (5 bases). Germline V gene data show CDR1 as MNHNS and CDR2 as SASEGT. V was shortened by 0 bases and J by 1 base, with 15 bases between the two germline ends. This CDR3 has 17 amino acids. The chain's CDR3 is CASSEALQGGWNTEAFF. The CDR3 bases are TGTGCCAGCAGTGAAGCGCTTCAGGGTGGATGGAACACTGAAGCTTTCTTT.

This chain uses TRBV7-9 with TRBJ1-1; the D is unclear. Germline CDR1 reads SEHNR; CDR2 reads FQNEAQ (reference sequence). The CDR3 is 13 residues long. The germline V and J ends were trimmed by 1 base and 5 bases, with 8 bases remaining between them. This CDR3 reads CASSLVPGTEAFF. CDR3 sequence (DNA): TGTGCCAGCAGCTTAGTCCCGGGGACTGAAGCTTTCTTT.

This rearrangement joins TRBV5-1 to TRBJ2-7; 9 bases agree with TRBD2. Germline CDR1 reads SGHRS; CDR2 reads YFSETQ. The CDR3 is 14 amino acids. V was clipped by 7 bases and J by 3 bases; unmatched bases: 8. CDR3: CASGQRGVDYEQYF. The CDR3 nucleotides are TGCGCCAGCGGCCAGCGGGGGGTGGACTACGAGCAGTACTTC.

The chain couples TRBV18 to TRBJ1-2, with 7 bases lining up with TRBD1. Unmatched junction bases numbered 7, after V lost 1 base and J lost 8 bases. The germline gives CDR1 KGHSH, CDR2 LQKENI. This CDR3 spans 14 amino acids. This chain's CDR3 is CASSPLEGAHGYTF. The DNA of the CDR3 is TGTGCCAGCTCACCACTCGAGGGGGCGCACGGCTACACCTTC. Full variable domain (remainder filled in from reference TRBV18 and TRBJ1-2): NAGVMQNPRHLVRRRGQEARLRCSPMKGHSHVYWYRQLPEEGLKFMVYLQKENIIDESGMPKERFSAEFPKEGPSILRIQQVVRGDSAAYFCASSPLEGAHGYTFGSGTRLTVV.

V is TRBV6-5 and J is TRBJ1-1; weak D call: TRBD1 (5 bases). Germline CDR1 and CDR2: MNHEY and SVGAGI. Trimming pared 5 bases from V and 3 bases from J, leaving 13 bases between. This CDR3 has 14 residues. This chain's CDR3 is CASSRRQTHTEAFF. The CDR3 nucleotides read TGTGCCAGCAGTCGGAGACAGACTCACACTGAAGCTTTCTTT.

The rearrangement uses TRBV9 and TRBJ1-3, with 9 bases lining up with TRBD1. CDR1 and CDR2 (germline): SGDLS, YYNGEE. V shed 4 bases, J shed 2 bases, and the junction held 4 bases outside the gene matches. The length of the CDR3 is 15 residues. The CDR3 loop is CASSTGTGPGNTIYF. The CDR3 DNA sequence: TGTGCCAGCAGCACAGGGACAGGGCCTGGAAACACCATATATTTT.

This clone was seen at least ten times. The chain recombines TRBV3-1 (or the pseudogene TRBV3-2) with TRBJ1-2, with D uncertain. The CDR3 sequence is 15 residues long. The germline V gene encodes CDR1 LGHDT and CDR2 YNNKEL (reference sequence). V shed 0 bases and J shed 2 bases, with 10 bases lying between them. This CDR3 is CASSQDLSTNYGYTF. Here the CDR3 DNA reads TGTGCCAGCAGCCAAGATCTATCGACAAACTATGGCTACACCTTC.

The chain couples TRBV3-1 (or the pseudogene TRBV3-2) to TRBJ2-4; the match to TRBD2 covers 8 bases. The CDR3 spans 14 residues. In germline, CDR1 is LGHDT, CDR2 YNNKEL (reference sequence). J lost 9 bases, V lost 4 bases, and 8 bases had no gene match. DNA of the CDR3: TGTGCCAGCAGCCGGGCGGGGGGAAAGGGCATTCAGTACTTC. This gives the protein CASSRAGGKGIQYF.

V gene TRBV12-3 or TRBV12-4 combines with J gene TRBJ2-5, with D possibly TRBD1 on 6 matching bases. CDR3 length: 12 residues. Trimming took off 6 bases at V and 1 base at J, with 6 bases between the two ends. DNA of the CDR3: TGTGCCAGCAGGGACAGCCAAGAGACCCAGTACTTC. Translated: CASRDSQETQYF.

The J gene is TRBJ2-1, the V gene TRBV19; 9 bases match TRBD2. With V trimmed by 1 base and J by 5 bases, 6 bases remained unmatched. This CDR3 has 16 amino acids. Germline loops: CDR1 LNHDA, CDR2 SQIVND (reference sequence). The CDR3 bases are TGTGCCAGTAGTATAGGAGCGGGGGGTCGCCACAATGAGCAGTTCTTC. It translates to CASSIGAGGRHNEQFF.

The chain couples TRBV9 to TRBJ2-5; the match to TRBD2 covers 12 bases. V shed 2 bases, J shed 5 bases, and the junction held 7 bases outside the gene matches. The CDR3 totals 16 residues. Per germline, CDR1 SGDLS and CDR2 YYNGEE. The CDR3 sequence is CASSVSSGGAHETQYF. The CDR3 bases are TGTGCCAGCAGCGTGTCTAGCGGGGGGGCCCATGAGACCCAGTACTTC.

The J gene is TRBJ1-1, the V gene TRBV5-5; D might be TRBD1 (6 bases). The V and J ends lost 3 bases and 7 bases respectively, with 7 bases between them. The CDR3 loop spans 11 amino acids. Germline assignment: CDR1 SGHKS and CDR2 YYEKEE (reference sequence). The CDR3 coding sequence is TGTGCCAGCAGCTCGGACAGTGAAGCTTTCTTT. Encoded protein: CASSSDSEAFF.

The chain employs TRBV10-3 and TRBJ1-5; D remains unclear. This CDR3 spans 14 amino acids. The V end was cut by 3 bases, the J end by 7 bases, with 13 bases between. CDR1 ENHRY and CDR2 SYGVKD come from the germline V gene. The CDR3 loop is CAISDVEGRQPQHF. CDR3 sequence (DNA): TGTGCCATCAGTGATGTCGAGGGTAGGCAGCCCCAGCATTTT.

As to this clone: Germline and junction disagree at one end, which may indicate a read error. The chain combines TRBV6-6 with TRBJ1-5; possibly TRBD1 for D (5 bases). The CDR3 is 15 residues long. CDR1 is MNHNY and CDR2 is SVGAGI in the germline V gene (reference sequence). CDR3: CASSPSGPGNLPQHF. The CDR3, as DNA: TGTGCCAGCAGCCCCTCCGGGCCAGGGAATCTGCCCCAGCATTTT.

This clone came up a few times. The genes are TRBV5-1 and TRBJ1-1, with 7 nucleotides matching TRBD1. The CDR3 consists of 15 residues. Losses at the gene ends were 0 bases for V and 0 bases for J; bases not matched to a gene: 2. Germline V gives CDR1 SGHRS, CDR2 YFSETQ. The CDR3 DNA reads TGCGCCAGCAGCTTGGGACAGGGAATGAACACTGAAGCTTTCTTT. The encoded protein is CASSLGQGMNTEAFF.

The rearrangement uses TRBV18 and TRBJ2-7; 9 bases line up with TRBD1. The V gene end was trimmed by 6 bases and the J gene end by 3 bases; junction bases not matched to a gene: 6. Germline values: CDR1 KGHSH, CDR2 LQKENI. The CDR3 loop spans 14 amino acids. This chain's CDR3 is CASSPGQGIYEQYF. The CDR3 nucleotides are TGTGCCAGCTCCCCGGGACAGGGTATCTACGAGCAGTACTTC.

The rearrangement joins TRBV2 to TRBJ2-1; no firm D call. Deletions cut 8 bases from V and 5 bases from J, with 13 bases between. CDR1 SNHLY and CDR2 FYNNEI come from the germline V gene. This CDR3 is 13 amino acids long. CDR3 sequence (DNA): TGTGCCAGCGGTGGAGTTTCCGACAATGAGCAGTTCTTC. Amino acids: CASGGVSDNEQFF.